The TCR beta chain under discussion was sequenced for a study of blood T cells in healthy people across ages. Together with a sample-barcoded 5' primer, a J-beta primer mix was included in a second PCR lasting about 7 to 11 cycles. In TCRdb, the 5' RACE reads were re-called with MiXCR into one record per CDR3 protein. The table shows hundreds of thousands of distinct CDR3 sequences, with approximately 60% occurring only once. Isolation recovered at least 6.5 million PBMCs from every sample. As to this clonotype: Its antigen is not identified.

Whole-study results and caveats: Donors of long life had a larger count of naive CD4+ cells and greater diversity than aged donors.

Sequences were obtained from blood. The source is a man aged 40-50 years in good health.

Written as DNA, the CDR3 is TGTGCTAGTGGCCCAGGGTTATCTAGCACAGATACGCAGTATTTT. Translation: CASGPGLSSTDTQYF. The chain carries TRBV12-5 and TRBJ2-3; the D gene is possibly TRBD1 (5 bases). CDR1 and CDR2 from the germline V gene are LGHNT and FRNRAP. CDR3 size: 15 residues. V was cut by 6 bases and J by 0 bases, with 13 bases left in between.